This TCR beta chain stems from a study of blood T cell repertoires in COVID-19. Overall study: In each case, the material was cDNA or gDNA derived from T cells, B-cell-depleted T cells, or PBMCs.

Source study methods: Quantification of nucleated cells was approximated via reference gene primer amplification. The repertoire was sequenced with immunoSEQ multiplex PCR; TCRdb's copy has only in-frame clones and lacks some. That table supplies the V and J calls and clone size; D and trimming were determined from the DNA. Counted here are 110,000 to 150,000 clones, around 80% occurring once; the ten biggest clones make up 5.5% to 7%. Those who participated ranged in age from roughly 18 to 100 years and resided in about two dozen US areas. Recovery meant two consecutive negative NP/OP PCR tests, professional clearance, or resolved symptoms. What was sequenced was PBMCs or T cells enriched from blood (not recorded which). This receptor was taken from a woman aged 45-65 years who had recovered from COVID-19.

The CDR3 DNA sequence: TGTGCCAGCAGCTTAAGGGGGACCGGGGAGCTGTTTTTT. It is translated as CASSLRGTGELFF. The chain combines TRBV11-3 with TRBJ2-2, with D perhaps matching TRBD1 (6 bases). Germline values: CDR1 SGHNT, CDR2 YENEEA. The V gene lost 2 bases and the J gene lost 5 bases, with 6 bases spanning the gap. The CDR3 length is 13 residues.